Included here is one T cell receptor beta chain sequence, with context. Its antigen is currently unknown. V lost 8 bases to trimming and J lost 0 bases, with 16 bases between them. The CDR3 is 15 residues long. Germline V CDR1 and CDR2: LNHDA, SQIVND (reference sequence). Primers for the PCR totalled 60 Vbeta and 13 Jbeta. Methods used by the authors: In a later analysis, of tens of millions of unique beta chains, some 10 million appeared in at least two donors. The data were produced by immunoSEQ multiplex PCR, yet TCRdb's version contains in-frame clones alone and is incomplete. V and J calls and clone size are given by that table; D and trimming were obtained from the DNA. This table has 90,000 to 100,000 clones, 65% to 85% appearing once. This record comes from a study of cytomegalovirus exposure and HLA in healthy donors. Overall study: Earlier sequencing of some 190 million T cells yielded roughly 120 million unique TCR beta sequences.

Study-wide results and limits: CMV serostatus was the sole immune exposure data available. TCR beta V- and J-gene trimming was later associated with a missense DCLRE1C variant.

The clonotype originates from a man aged 18 to 29 in good health and CMV-seronegative. The rearrangement links TRBV19 to TRBJ1-1, with a weak D call TRBD1 (6 bases). Sequences were obtained from PBMCs. Written as DNA, the CDR3 is TGTGCCAGTGGCCCGGGACACAACATGAACACTGAAGCTTTCTTT. It is translated as CASGPGHNMNTEAFF.